This TCR beta chain was captured by sequencing in a study of cytomegalovirus exposure and HLA in healthy donors. In the case of this clone: The antigen remains unidentified. A read error may produce the germline difference seen at one junction end.

The germline V gene encodes CDR1 MNHEY and CDR2 SMNVEV (reference sequence). The CDR3 spans 13 residues. PCR involved 60 Vbeta and 13 Jbeta primers. TCRdb keeps only in-frame clones here, not all; method: immunoSEQ multiplex PCR. The data show around 80,000 clones, with 60% to 85% seen just once and under 6% held by the top ten. Points from the study as a whole: A later analysis, which compared TCR beta chains of equal frequency, found the HLA-associated ones more clonally expanded. There were some 150 TCR beta chains listed as cytomegalovirus-associated. In a later analysis, TCR beta V- and J-gene trimming was associated with a missense DCLRE1C variant.

This chain links TRBV27 with TRBJ1-3, with D unresolved. The TCR originated in a man between 18 and 29 years old in good health and CMV-seropositive. Sequenced sample: PBMCs. CDR3 sequence (DNA): TGTGCCAGCGGATTTCTCTCTGGAGACACCATATATTTT. This codes for CASGFLSGDTIYF.